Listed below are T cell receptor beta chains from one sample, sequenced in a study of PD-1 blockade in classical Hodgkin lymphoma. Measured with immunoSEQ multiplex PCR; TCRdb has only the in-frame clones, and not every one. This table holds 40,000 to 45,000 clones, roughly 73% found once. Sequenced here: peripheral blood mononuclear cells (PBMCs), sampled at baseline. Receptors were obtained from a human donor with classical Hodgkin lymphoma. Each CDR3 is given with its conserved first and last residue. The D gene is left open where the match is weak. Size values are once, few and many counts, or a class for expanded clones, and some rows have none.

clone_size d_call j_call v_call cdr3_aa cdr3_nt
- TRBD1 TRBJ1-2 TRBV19 CASRLETDRAYGYTF TGTGCCAGTAGGCTGGAGACGGACAGGGCCTATGGCTACACCTTC
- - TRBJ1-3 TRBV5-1 CASSLEDSSGNTIYF TGCGCCAGCAGCTTGGAGGACAGCTCTGGAAACACCATATATTTT
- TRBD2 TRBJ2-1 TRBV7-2 CASSRKRGAYNEQFF TGTGCCAGCAGCCGCAAGCGGGGGGCCTACAATGAGCAGTTCTTC
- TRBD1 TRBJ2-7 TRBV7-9 CASSLGQGTVYEQYF TGTGCCAGCAGCTTAGGCCAGGGGACAGTCTACGAGCAGTACTTC
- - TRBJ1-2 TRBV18 CASSPQGNGYTF TGTGCCAGCTCACCACAGGGGAATGGCTACACCTTC
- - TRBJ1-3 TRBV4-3 CASSQESGGAGNTIYF TGCGCCAGCAGCCAGGAGTCCGGGGGCGCTGGAAACACCATATATTTT
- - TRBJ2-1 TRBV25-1 CASSPLGAGNEQFF TGTGCCAGCAGTCCCCTCGGCGCGGGGAATGAGCAGTTCTTC
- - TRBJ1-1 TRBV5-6 CASSWTDYTEAFF TGTGCCAGCAGCTGGACAGACTACACTGAAGCTTTCTTT
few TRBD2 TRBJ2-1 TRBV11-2 CASSLGWGRGVYNEQFF TGTGCCAGCAGCTTAGGCTGGGGGCGGGGGGTGTACAATGAGCAGTTCTTC
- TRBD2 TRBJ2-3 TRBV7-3 CASSLGLAGTDTQYF TGTGCCAGCAGCTTAGGACTAGCGGGCACAGATACGCAGTATTTT
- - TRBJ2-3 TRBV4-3 CASSQGADRIGTDTQYF TGCGCCAGCAGCCAAGGAGCGGACAGAATTGGCACAGATACGCAGTATTTT
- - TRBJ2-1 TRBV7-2 CASSRDENEQFF TGTGCCAGCAGCCGGGACGAGAATGAGCAGTTCTTC
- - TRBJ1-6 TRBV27 CASSFTGESPLHF TGTGCCAGCAGTTTTACTGGGGAATCACCCCTCCACTTT
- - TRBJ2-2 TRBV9 CASSAGPPGRAGELFF TGTGCCAGCAGCGCCGGCCCCCCAGGTCGGGCCGGGGAGCTGTTTTTT
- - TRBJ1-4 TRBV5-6 CASSLFPGANEKLFF TGTGCCAGCAGCTTGTTCCCGGGGGCTAATGAAAAACTGTTTTTT
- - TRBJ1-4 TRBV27 CASSLREDEKLFF TGTGCCAGCAGTTTACGGGAGGACGAAAAACTGTTTTTT
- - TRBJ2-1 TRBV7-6 CASSAVGVYNEQFF TGTGCCAGCAGCGCGGTGGGGGTTTACAATGAGCAGTTCTTC
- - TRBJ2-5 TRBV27 CASSLRGGGGGAWETQYF TGTGCCAGCAGTTTAAGAGGGGGGGGAGGGGGCGCTTGGGAGACCCAGTACTTC
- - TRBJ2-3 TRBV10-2 CASSGGDTQYF TGCGCCAGCAGTGGAGGTGATACGCAGTATTTT
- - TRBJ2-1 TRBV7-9 CASSYTGTPPYNEQFF TGTGCCAGCAGCTACACCGGGACTCCGCCTTACAATGAGCAGTTCTTC
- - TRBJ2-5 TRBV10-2 CASSELKATYQETQYF TGCGCCAGCAGTGAGCTAAAGGCTACGTACCAAGAGACCCAGTACTTC
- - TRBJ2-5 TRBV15 CATSAPRRGEWETQYF TGTGCCACCAGCGCCCCCCGGCGGGGAGAATGGGAGACCCAGTACTTC
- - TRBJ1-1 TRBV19 CASSIRGVDTEAFF TGTGCCAGTAGTATCCGGGGGGTAGATACTGAAGCTTTCTTT
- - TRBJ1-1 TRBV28 CASLAASGAFF TGTGCCAGCCTCGCGGCTTCGGGAGCTTTCTTT
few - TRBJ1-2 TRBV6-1 CASSDPGTTYGYTF TGTGCCAGCAGTGACCCCGGGACGACCTATGGCTACACCTTC
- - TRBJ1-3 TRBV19 CASSMRGMPGNTIYF TGTGCCAGTAGTATGCGAGGGATGCCTGGAAACACCATATATTTT
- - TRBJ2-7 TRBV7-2 CASSLGKALNEQYF TGTGCCAGCAGCTTAGGCAAAGCCCTAAACGAGCAGTACTTC
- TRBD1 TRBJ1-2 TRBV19 CASSPQGANGYTF TGTGCCAGTAGTCCGCAGGGGGCGAATGGCTACACCTTC
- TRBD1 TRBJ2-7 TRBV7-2 CASSARGQVVDEQYF TGTGCCAGCAGCGCGAGGGGACAGGTGGTCGACGAGCAGTACTTC
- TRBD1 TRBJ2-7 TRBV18 CASSSGTGGDEQYF TGTGCCAGCTCTTCAGGGACAGGGGGCGACGAGCAGTACTTC
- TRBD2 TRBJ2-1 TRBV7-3 CASRAPASGGPVVF TGTGCCAGCAGAGCCCCGGCTAGCGGGGGTCCTGTGGTCTTC
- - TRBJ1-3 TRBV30 CAWRHASGNTIYF TGTGCCTGGAGACACGCGTCTGGAAACACCATATATTTT
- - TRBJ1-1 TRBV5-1 CASSLRGTEAFF TGTGCCAGCAGCTTGAGGGGTACTGAAGCTTTCTTT
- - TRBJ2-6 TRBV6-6 CASSYVSSGANVLTF TGTGCCAGCAGCTACGTTAGCTCTGGGGCCAACGTCCTGACTTTC
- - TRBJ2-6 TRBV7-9 CAVDSGANVLTF TGTGCCGTGGATTCTGGGGCCAACGTCCTGACTTTC
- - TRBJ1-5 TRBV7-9 CASSLSGDSNQPQHF TGTGCCAGCAGCTTGAGCGGGGATAGCAATCAGCCCCAGCATTTT